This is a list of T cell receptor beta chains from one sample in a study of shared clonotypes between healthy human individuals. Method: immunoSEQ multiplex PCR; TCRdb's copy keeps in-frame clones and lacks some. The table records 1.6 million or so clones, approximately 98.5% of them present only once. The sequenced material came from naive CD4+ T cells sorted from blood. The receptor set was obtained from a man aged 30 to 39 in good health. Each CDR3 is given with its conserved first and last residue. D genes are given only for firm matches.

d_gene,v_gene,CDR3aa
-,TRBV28,CASSFSAYEQYF
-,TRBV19,CASHAGEVGNQPQHF
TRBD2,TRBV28,CASSFEREGTDTQYF
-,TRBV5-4,CASSPRTYNEQFF
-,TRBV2,CASQVGQGHQYEQYF
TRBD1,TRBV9,CASSVEAGGAETQYF
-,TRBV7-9,CASSPPGSSSYEQYF
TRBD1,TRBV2,CASRTTGTGDEQYF
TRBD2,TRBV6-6,CASHKAGGPYNEQFF
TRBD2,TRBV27,CAILAGDYEQYF
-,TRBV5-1,CASSPEGGVTGELFF
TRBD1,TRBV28,CASSLATDRGGPLEQYF
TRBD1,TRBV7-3,CASSADRGPYEQYF
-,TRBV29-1,CSVASRNTDTQYF
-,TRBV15,CATSRGGRDEQYF
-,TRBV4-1,CASSHPAVRTDTQYF
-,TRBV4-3,CASSPADLGYEQYF
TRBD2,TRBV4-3,CASSQVGTRKETQYF
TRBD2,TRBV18,CASSPRTSGGDEQFF
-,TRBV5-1,CASSLAVNTYEQYF
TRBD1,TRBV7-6,CASSWTGMNTEAFF
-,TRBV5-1,CASSWGAREETQYF
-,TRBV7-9,CASSPNKRANEKLFF
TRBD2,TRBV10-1,CASTWTSGKYNEQFF
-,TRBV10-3,CAIRSEADNYGYTF
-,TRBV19,CASSIWFWGRDHNQPQHF
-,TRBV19,CASSGISGTGELFF
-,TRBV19,CASSVRDGWYEQYF
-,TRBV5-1,CASSLGLDNTGELFF
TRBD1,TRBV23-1,CASRRCDPTGIEGEQYF
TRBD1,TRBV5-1,CASSLIQGSSNYGYTF
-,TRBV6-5,CASSYGGAGLEKLFF
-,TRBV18,CASSPGDFAEAFF
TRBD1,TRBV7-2,CASSSGQGALEQFF
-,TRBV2,CASSDPSRYNEQFF
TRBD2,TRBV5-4,CASSRGLAGQSSYEQYF
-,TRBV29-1,CSSELGVSYNEQFF
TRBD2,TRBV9,CASSSRTSGRADTQYF
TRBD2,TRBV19,CASASGRYYNEQFF
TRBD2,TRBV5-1,CASSLGTSFGDTQYF
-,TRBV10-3,CAIQAVGRGQQFF
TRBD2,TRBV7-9,CASSLIGDYNTEQYF
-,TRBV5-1,CASSYEPHYEQYF
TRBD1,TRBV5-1,CASSPGTAYSYEQYF
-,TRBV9,CASETDFNTGELFF
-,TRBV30,CAWSVHAPADTIYF
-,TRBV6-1,CASSERGYGYTF
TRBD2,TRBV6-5,CASSSGGDEQFF
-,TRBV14,CASSPRLVDEQYF